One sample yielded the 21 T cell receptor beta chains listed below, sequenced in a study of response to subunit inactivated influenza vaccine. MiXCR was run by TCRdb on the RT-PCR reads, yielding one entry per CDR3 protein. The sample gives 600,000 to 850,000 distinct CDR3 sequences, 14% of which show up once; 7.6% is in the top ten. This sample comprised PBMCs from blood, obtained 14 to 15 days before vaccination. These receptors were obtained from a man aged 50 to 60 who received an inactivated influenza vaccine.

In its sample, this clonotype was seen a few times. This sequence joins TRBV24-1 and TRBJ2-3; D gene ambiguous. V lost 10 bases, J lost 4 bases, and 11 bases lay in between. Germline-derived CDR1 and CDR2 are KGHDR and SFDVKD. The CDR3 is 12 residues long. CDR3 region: CATAQNADTQYF. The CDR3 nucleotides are TGTGCCACTGCGCAGAACGCAGATACGCAGTATTTT.

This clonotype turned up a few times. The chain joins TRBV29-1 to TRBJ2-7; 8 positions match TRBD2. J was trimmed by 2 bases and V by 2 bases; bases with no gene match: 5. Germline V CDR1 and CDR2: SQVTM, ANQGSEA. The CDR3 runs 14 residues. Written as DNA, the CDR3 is TGCAGCGTTGAAAGCGGGGGCAGCCCCTACGAGCAGTACTTC. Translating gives CSVESGGSPYEQYF.

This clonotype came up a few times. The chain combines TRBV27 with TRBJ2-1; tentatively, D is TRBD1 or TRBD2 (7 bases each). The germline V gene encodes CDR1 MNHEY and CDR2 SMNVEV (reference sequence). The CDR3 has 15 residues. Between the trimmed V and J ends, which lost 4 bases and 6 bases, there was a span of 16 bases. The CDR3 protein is CASSSGGEGPNEQFF. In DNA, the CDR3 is TGTGCCAGCAGTTCAGGGGGGGAGGGCCCCAATGAGCAGTTCTTC.

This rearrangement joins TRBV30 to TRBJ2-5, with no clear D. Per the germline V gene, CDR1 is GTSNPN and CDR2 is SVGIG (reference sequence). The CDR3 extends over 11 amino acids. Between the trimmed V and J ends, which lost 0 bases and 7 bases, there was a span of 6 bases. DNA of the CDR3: TGTGCCTGGAGTGTACCGGGGACCCAGTACTTC. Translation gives CAWSVPGTQYF.

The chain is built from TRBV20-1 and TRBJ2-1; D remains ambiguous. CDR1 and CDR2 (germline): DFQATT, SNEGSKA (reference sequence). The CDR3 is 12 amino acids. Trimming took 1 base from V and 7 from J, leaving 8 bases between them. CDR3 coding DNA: TGCAGTGCTAGAGTGGGATGGAATGAGCAGTTCTTC. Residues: CSARVGWNEQFF.

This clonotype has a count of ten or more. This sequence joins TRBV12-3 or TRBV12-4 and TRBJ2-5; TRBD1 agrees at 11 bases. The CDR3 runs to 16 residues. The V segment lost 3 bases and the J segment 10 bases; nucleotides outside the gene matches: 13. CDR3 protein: CASSLGQGVLLGIQYF. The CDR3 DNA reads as TGTGCCAGCAGTTTGGGACAGGGGGTTCTCTTGGGGATCCAGTACTTC.

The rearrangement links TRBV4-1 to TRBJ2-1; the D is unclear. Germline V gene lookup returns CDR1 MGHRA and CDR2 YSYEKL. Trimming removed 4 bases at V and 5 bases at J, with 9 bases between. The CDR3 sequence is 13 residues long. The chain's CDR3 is CASSLGQHNEQFF. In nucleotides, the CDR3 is TGCGCCAGCAGCCTAGGTCAGCACAATGAGCAGTTCTTC.

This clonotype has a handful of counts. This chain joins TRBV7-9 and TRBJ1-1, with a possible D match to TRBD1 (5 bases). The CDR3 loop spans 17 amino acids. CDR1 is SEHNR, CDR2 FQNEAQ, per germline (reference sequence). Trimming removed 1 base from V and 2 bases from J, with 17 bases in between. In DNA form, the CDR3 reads TGTGCCAGCAGCTTAGTCCGAGACAGACGGGTTAACACTGAAGCTTTCTTT. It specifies CASSLVRDRRVNTEAFF.

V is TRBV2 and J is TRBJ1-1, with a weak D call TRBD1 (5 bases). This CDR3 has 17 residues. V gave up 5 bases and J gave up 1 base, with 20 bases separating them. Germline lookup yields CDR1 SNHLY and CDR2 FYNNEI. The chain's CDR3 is CASSYTPIWGQNTEAFF. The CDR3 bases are TGTGCCAGCAGTTATACCCCAATTTGGGGCCAGAACACTGAAGCTTTCTTT. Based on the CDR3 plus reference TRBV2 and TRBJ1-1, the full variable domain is EPEVTQTPSHQVTQMGQEVILRCVPISNHLYFYWYRQILGQKVEFLVSFYNNEISEKSEIFDDQFSVERPDGSNFTLKIRSTKLEDSAMYFCASSYTPIWGQNTEAFFGQGTRLTVV.

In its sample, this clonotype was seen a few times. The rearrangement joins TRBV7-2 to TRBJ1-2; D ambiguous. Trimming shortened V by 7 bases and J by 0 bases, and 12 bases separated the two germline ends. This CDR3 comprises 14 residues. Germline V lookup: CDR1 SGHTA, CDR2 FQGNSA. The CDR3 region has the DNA TGTGCCAGCAAAGCCGTAGGGTCTAACTATGGCTACACCTTC. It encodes CASKAVGSNYGYTF.

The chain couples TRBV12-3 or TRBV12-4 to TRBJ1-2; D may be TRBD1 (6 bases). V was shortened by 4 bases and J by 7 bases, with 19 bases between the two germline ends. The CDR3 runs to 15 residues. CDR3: CASSSRLGRGGGYTF. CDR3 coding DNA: TGTGCCAGCAGTTCCAGGCTCGGCAGGGGTGGTGGCTACACCTTC.

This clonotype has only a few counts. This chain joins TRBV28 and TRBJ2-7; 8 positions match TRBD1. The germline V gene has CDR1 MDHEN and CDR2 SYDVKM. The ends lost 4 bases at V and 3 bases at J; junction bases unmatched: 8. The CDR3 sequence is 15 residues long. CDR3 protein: CASSSGTGGYYEQYF. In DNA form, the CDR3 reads TGTGCCAGCAGTTCAGGGACAGGCGGCTACTACGAGCAGTACTTC.

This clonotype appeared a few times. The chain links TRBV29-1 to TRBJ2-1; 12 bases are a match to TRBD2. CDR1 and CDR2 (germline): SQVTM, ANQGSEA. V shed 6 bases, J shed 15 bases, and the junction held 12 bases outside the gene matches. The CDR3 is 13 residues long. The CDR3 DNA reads TGCAGCGTCCAGACTAGCGGGAGCTCCCCTTGGTTCTTC. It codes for CSVQTSGSSPWFF.

The CDR3 is CASSGSHSDNEQFF. DNA of the CDR3: TGCGCCAGCAGCGGAAGTCACTCGGACAATGAGCAGTTCTTC. The chain uses TRBV5-1 and TRBJ2-1; no reliable D call. Germline V CDR1 and CDR2: SGHRS, YFSETQ. CDR3 length: 14 amino acids. The ends were cut back, 4 bases at V and 5 bases at J, with 13 bases in the middle.

CDR3 protein: CASKTARGMNTEAFF. The CDR3, as DNA: TGTGCCAGCAAAACAGCGAGGGGTATGAACACTGAAGCTTTCTTT. The J gene is TRBJ1-1, the V gene TRBV28; tentatively, D is TRBD1 (5 bases). The CDR3 length is 15 residues. V lost 7 bases, J lost 0 bases, and 15 bases lay in between. Looked up from germline, CDR1 is MDHEN and CDR2 is SYDVKM.

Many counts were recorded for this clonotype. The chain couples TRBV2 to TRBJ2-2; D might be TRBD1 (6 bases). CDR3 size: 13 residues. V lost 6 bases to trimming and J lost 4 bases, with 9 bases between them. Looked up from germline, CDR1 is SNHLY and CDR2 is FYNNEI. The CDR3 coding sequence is TGTGCCAGCAGGGACAGAGCCACCGGGGAGCTGTTTTTT. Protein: CASRDRATGELFF.

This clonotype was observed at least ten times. The CDR3 DNA sequence: TGCAGCGTCTGTACACCGAACACTGAAGCTTTCTTT. Protein sequence: CSVCTPNTEAFF. The chain links TRBV29-1 to TRBJ1-1; no clear D gene. Between the trimmed V and J ends, which lost 6 bases and 1 base, there was a span of 9 bases. Germline V CDR1 and CDR2: SQVTM, ANQGSEA. There are 12 residues in the CDR3.

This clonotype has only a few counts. CDR3 in DNA: TGCGCCAGCAGCATACAGGGAAACCAAGAGACCCAGTACTTC. Protein product: CASSIQGNQETQYF. This sequence joins TRBV5-1 and TRBJ2-5; a weak D match, TRBD1 (6 bases). The CDR3 loop spans 14 amino acids. Germline V lookup: CDR1 SGHRS, CDR2 YFSETQ. Between the trimmed V and J ends, which lost 4 bases and 0 bases, there was a span of 10 bases.

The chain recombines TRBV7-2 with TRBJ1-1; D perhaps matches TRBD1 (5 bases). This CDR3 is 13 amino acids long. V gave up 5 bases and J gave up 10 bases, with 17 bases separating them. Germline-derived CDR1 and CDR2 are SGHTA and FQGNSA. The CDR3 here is CASSPGVVQGAFF. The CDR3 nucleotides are TGTGCCAGCAGCCCCGGGGTGGTGCAGGGAGCTTTCTTT.

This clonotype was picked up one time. The CDR3: CASSLRGDRGDYSNQPQHF. CDR3 in DNA: TGTGCCAGCAGTCTCCGGGGGGACAGGGGTGATTATAGCAATCAGCCCCAGCATTTT. The V and J genes are TRBV6-2 or TRBV6-3 and TRBJ1-5, with 10 bases fitting TRBD1. The germline V gene encodes CDR1 MNHEY and CDR2 SVGEGT. The V and J ends lost 5 bases and 0 bases, in that order; junction bases with no gene match: 13. The CDR3 has 19 residues.

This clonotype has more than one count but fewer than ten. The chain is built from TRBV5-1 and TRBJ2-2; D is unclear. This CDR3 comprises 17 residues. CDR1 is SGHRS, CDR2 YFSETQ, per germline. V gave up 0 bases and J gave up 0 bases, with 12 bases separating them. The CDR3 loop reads CASSLAVPLPNTGELFF. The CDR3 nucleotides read TGCGCCAGCAGCTTGGCAGTCCCCCTCCCGAACACCGGGGAGCTGTTTTTT. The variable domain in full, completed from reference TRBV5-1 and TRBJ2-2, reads KAGVTQTPRYLIKTRGQQVTLSCSPISGHRSVSWYQQTPGQGLQFLFEYFSETQRNKGNFPGRFSGRQFSNSRSEMNVSTLELGDSALYLCASSLAVPLPNTGELFFGEGSRLTVL.